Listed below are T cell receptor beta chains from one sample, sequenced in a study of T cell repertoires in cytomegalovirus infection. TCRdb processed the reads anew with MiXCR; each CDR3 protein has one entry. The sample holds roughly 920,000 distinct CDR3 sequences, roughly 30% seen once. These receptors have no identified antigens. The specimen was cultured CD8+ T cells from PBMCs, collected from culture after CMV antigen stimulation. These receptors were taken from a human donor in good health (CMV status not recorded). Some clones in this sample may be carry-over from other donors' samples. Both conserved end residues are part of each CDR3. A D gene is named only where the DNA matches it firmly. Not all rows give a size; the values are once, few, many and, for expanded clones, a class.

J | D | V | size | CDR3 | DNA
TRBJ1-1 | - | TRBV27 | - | CASSLSRSIPAFF | TGTGCCAGCAGTTTATCCAGGTCGATTCCAGCTTTCTTT
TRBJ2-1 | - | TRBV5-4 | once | CASSLGASPHEQFF | TGTGCCAGCAGCTTAGGAGCGTCCCCCCATGAGCAGTTCTTC
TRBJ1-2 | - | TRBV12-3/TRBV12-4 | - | CTSSWFVYGYTF | TGTACCAGCAGCTGGTTTGTCTATGGCTACACCTTC
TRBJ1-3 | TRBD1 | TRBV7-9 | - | CASRRGTARPGNTIYF | TGTGCCAGCAGAAGAGGGACAGCCCGTCCTGGAAACACCATATATTTT
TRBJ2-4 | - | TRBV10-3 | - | CAISESELAKNIQYF | TGTGCCATCAGTGAGTCCGAGCTAGCCAAAAACATTCAGTACTTC
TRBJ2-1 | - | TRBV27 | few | CASRIGGRYNEQFF | TGTGCCAGCCGTATCGGGGGGCGATACAATGAGCAGTTCTTC
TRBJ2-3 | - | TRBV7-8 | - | CASSLLGGGIDTQYF | TGTGCCAGCAGCTTATTAGGGGGAGGCATAGATACGCAGTATTTT
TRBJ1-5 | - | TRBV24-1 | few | CATSDRGINQPQHF | TGTGCCACCAGTGATAGGGGAATCAATCAGCCCCAGCATTTT
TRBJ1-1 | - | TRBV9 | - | CASSGGSGEAFF | TGTGCCAGCAGCGGGGGAAGCGGCGAGGCTTTCTTT
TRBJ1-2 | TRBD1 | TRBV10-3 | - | CAISDYSPGQGDYGYTF | TGTGCCATCAGTGATTACTCACCGGGACAGGGCGACTATGGCTACACCTTC
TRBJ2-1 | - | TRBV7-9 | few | CASSQYSSHEQFF | TGTGCCAGCAGCCAGTATAGTAGTCATGAGCAGTTCTTC
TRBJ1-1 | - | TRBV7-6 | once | CANSLLGTEAFF | TGTGCCAACAGCTTGTTGGGGACTGAAGCTTTCTTT
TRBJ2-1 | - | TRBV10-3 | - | CAISERGPDEQFF | TGTGCCATCAGTGAGCGGGGGCCTGATGAGCAGTTCTTC
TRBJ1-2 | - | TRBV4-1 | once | CASSQVQTTNYGYTF | TGCGCCAGCAGCCAAGTACAGACAACCAACTATGGCTACACCTTC
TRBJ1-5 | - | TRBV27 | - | CVSSQYEYNQPQHF | TGTGTCAGCAGCCAGTACGAATACAATCAGCCCCAGCATTTT
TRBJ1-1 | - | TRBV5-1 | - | CASSLGGRTFF | TGCGCCAGCAGCCTGGGGGGCAGAACTTTCTTT
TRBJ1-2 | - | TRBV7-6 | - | CASSLDAFPGTF | TGTGCCAGCAGCCTAGACGCCTTTCCAGGCACCTTC
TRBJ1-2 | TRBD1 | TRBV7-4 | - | CASSLEVTGVDHGYGYTF | TGTGCCAGCAGCTTAGAGGTGACAGGGGTAGACCACGGCTATGGCTACACCTTC
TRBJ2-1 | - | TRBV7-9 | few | CAILSADYNEQFF | TGTGCCATCCTCTCGGCGGACTACAATGAGCAGTTCTTC
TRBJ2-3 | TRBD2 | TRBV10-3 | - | CTISEPDGTSGHITYTDTQYF | TGTACCATCAGTGAGCCGGATGGGACTAGCGGGCATATTACTTACACAGATACGCAGTATTTT
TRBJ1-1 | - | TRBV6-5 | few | CASGQGWTAMNTEAFF | TGTGCCAGCGGGCAGGGGTGGACGGCGATGAACACTGAAGCTTTCTTT
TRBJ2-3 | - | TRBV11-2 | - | CASSLVLEGADTQYF | TGTGCCAGCAGCTTAGTCTTAGAAGGAGCAGATACGCAGTATTTT
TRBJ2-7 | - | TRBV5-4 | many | CASSSDSLTYEQYF | TGTGCCAGCAGCTCAGACAGCCTAACCTACGAGCAGTACTTC
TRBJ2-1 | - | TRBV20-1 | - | CSAGESGRRSYNEQFF | TGCAGTGCGGGGGAATCGGGGAGACGATCCTACAATGAGCAGTTCTTC
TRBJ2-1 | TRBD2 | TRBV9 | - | CASSASASGTNEQFF | TGTGCCAGCAGCGCATCTGCTAGCGGAACCAATGAGCAGTTCTTC
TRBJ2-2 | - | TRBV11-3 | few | CASSLFGPGGLRAGELFF | -
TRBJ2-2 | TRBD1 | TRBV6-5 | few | CASSYLTGGGGELFF | TGTGCCAGCAGTTACTTGACAGGGGGAGGCGGGGAGCTGTTTTTT
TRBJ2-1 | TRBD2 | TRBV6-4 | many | CASSRTSGGVNEQFF | TGTGCCAGCAGTCGGACTAGCGGGGGCGTCAATGAGCAGTTCTTC
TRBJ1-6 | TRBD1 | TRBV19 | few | CASSSRASRDRGENSPLHF | TGTGCCAGTAGTTCCCGTGCGTCCCGCGACAGGGGGGAAAATTCACCCCTCCACTTT
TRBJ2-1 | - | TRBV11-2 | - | CASSFPSVSYNEQFF | TGTGCCAGCAGCTTCCCCAGCGTTTCCTACAATGAGCAGTTCTTC
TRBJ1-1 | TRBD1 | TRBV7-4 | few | CASSLRDRAWGEAFF | TGTGCCAGCAGCTTGCGGGACAGGGCATGGGGTGAAGCTTTCTTT
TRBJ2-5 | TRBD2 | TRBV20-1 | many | CSASRGAGGLVETQYF | TGCAGTGCTTCCAGAGGAGCGGGGGGGCTCGTGGAGACCCAGTACTTC
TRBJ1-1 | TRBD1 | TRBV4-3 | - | CASSQVGDSYTEAFF | TGCGCCAGCAGCCAAGTCGGGGACAGTTACACTGAAGCTTTCTTT
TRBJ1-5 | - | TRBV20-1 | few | CSARDWGGSNQPQHF | TGCAGTGCTAGAGATTGGGGTGGTAGCAATCAGCCCCAGCATTTT
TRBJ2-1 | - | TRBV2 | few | CASSADRGRYNEQFF | TGTGCCAGCAGTGCTGACCGAGGCCGCTACAATGAGCAGTTCTTC
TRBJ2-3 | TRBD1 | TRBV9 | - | CASSSRTGGSTDTQYF | TGTGCCAGCAGCTCCCGGACAGGGGGCAGCACAGATACGCAGTATTTT
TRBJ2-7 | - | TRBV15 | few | CATSGRRTSYEQYF | TGTGCCACCAGCGGACGGCGGACATCCTACGAGCAGTACTTC
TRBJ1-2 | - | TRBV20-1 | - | CSARPLLDYGYTF | TGCAGTGCTCGACCCCTTCTGGACTATGGCTACACCTTC
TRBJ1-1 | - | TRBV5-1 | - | CASTTAGGGVAFF | TGCGCCAGCACCACCGCCGGGGGGGGCGTAGCTTTCTTT
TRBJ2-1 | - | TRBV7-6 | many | CASSLDGGAGYNEQFF | TGTGCCAGCAGCTTAGATGGGGGAGCGGGCTACAATGAGCAGTTCTTC
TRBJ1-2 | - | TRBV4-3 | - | CASSHLSDSGTHF | TGCGCCAGCAGCCATCTTTCAGATTCCGGGACTCACTTC
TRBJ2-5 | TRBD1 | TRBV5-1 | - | CASSPEGTGQETQYF | TGCGCCAGCAGCCCGGAGGGGACAGGGCAAGAGACCCAGTACTTC
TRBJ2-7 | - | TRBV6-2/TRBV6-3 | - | CASSYKASYEQYF | TGTGCCAGCAGTTACAAGGCCTCCTACGAGCAGTACTTC
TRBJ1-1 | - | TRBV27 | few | CASSLGGAGAEAFF | TGTGCCAGCAGCCTGGGGGGCGCCGGAGCTGAAGCTTTCTTT
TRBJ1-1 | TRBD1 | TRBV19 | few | CASSLQGVVTEAFF | TGTGCCAGTAGTCTACAGGGGGTGGTAACTGAAGCTTTCTTT
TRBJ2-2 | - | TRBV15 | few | CATSRRFPGELFF | TGTGCCACCAGCAGAAGGTTCCCCGGGGAGCTGTTTTTT
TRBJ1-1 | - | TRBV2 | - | CASTGGSEAFF | TGTGCCAGCACGGGGGGTTCTGAAGCTTTCTTT
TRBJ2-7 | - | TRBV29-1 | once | CSVESRAYEQYF | TGCAGCGTTGAATCCAGGGCCTACGAGCAGTACTTC
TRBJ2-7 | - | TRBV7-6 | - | CASSGKSGTAYEQYF | TGTGCCAGCAGCGGAAAGTCGGGGACGGCCTACGAGCAGTACTTC
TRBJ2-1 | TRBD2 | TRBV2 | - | CASSEFWTSGIYNEQFF | TGTGCCAGCAGTGAGTTTTGGACTAGCGGAATCTACAATGAGCAGTTCTTC
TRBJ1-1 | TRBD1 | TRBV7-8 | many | CASSGDREGAFF | TGTGCCAGCAGCGGTGACAGGGAGGGAGCTTTCTTT
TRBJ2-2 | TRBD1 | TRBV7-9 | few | CASSLAPRTGDTGELFF | TGTGCCAGCAGCTTAGCGCCTAGGACAGGGGACACCGGGGAGCTGTTTTTT
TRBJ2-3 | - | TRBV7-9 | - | CASSLADTATDTQYF | TGTGCCAGCAGCTTAGCGGACACCGCCACAGATACGCAGTATTTT
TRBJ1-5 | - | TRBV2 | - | CASSRGAQNQPQHF | TGTGCCAGCAGTCGCGGGGCACAGAATCAGCCCCAGCATTTT
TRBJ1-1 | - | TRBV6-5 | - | CASSLGADGAPNTEAFF | TGTGCCAGCAGTTTAGGGGCGGACGGAGCGCCGAACACTGAAGCTTTCTTT
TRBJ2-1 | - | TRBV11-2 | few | CASSLEVGGYNEQFF | TGTGCCAGCAGCTTAGAAGTGGGGGGATACAATGAGCAGTTCTTC
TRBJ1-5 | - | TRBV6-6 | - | CASSYVNRVTGYSNQPQHF | TGTGCCAGCAGTTACGTAAACAGGGTGACGGGGTATAGCAATCAGCCCCAGCATTTT
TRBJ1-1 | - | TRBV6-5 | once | CASSYSPDYLTEAFF | TGTGCCAGCAGTTACTCCCCAGACTATTTAACTGAAGCTTTCTTT